This TCR beta chain originates from a study of T cell repertoires in cytomegalovirus infection. As for the study in general: Public TCR beta signatures were indicative of both CMV infection and a matching HLA type.

TCRdb itself ran the reads through MiXCR, one entry per CDR3 protein. The sample contains 490,000 or so distinct CDR3 sequences, about 11% of which appear only once. This clonotype was detected a few times. Its antigen is not identified. CDR1 is SNHLY, CDR2 FYNNEI, per germline. Trimming removed 6 bases at V and 1 base at J, with 10 bases between. The CDR3 is 14 amino acids. Whole-study results and caveats: HLA-C-restricted CMV clonotypes gave the most frequent clonotype in two of eight donors.

This TCR came from a human donor in good health (CMV status not recorded). Some clones in this sample may be carry-over from other donors' samples. Input material: PBMCs. The V gene is TRBV2, the J gene TRBJ1-5, with D uncertain. The chain's CDR3 is CASRRTGSNQPQHF. CDR3 DNA sequence: TGTGCCAGCAGGCGGACTGGGAGCAATCAGCCCCAGCATTTT.